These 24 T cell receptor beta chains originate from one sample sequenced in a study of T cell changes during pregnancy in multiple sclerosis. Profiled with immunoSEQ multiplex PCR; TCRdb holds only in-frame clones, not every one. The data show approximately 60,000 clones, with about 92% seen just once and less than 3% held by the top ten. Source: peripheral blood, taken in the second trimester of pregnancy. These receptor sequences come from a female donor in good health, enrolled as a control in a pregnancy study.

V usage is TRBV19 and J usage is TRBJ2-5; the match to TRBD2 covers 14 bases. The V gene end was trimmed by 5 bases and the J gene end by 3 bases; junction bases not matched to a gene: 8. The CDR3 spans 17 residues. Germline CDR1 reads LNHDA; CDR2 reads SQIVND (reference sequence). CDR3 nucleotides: TGTGCCAGTAGTTCCGGACTAGCGGGAGGAACAAAAGAGACCCAGTACTTC. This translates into CASSSGLAGGTKETQYF.

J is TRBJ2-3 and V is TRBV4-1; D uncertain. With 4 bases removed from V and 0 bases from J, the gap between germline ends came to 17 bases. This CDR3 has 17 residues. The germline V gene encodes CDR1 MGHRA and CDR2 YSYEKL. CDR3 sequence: CASSPISGQKSTDTQYF. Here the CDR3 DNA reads TGCGCCAGCAGCCCAATTTCAGGCCAAAAAAGCACAGATACGCAGTATTTT.

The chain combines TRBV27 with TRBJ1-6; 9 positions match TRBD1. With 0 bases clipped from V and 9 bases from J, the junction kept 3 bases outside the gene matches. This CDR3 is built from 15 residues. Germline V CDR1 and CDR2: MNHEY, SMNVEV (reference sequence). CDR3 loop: CASSLSGTGSSPLHF. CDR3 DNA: TGTGCCAGCAGTTTATCCGGGACAGGGAGTTCACCCCTCCACTTT.

The CDR3: CASSLTPPGLAGEQFF. The CDR3 DNA is TGTGCCAGCAGCTTAACTCCCCCGGGACTAGCGGGAGAGCAGTTCTTC. J is TRBJ2-1 and V is TRBV7-3, with 13 bases that match TRBD2. The germline V gene encodes CDR1 SGHTA and CDR2 FQGTGA. This CDR3 contains 16 residues. Trimming removed 0 bases from V and 10 bases from J; junction bases left unmatched: 6.

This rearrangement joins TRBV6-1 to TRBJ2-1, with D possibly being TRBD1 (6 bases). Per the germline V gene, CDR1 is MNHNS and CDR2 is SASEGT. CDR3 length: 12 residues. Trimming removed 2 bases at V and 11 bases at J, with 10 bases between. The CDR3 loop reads CASSEWGPKQFF. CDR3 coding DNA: TGTGCCAGCAGTGAATGGGGGCCCAAGCAGTTCTTC.

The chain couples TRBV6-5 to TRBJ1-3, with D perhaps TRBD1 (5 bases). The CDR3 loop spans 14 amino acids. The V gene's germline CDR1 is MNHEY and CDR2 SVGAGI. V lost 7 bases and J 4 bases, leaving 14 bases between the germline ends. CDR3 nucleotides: TGTGCCAGCATCGCTGGACAAACCGGAAACACCATATATTTT. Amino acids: CASIAGQTGNTIYF.

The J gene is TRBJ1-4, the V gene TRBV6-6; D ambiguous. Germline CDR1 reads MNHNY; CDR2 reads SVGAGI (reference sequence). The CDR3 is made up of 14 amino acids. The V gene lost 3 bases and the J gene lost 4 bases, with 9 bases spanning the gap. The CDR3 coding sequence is TGTGCCAGCAGTTATTGGGCCGGTAATGAAAAACTGTTTTTT. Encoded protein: CASSYWAGNEKLFF.

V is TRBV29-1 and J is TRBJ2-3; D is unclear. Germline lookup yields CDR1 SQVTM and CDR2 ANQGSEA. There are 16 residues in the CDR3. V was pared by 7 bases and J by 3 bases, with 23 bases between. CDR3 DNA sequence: TGCAGCGCCGCAGCTCCCCATGGAGTCGGGACAGATACGCAGTATTTT. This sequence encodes CSAAAPHGVGTDTQYF.

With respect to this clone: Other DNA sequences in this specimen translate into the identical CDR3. CDR3 sequence: CASSLAGGGYNEQFF. CDR3 nucleotide sequence: TGCGCCAGCAGCTTGGCTGGCGGGGGCTACAATGAGCAGTTCTTC. The chain is built from TRBV5-1 and TRBJ2-1; TRBD2 matches at 7 bases. The CDR3 spans 15 residues. Germline CDR1 and CDR2: SGHRS and YFSETQ. V lost 0 bases and J lost 3; bases outside the gene matches: 3.

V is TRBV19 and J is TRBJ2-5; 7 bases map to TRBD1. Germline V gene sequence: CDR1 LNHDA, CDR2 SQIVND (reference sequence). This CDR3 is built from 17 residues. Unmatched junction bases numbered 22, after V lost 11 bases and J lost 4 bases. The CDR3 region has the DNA TGTGCCTCCTCAAGGGACAGTGTCGGGTTTGAAGGAGAGACCCAGTACTTC. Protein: CASSRDSVGFEGETQYF.

The CDR3 sequence is CASSPPDRYQPQHF. Written as DNA, the CDR3 is TGTGCCAGCAGTCCGCCGGACAGATATCAGCCCCAGCATTTT. This rearrangement joins TRBV28 to TRBJ1-5, with D possibly being TRBD1 (6 bases). This CDR3 contains 14 residues. Germline V gives CDR1 MDHEN, CDR2 SYDVKM. Trimming took off 5 bases at V and 5 bases at J, with 13 bases between the two ends.

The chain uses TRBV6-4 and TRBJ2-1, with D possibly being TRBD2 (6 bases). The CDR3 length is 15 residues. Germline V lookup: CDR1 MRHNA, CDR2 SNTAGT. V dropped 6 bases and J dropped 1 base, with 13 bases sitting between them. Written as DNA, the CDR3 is TGTGCCAGCAGCCCGGACGGGACTTCCTACAATGAGCAGTTCTTC. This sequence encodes CASSPDGTSYNEQFF.

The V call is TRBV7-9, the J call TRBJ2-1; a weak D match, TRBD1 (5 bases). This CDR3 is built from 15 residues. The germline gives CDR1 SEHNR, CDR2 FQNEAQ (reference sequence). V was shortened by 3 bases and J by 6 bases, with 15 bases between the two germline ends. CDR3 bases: TGTGCCAGCAGCTTTAAAGTCAGGGTGGGCAATGAGCAGTTCTTC. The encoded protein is CASSFKVRVGNEQFF. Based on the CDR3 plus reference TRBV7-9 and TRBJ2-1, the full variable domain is DTGVSQNPRHKITKRGQNVTFRCDPISEHNRLYWYRQTLGQGPEFLTYFQNEAQLEKSRLLSDRFSAERPKGSFSTLEIQRTEQGDSAMYLCASSFKVRVGNEQFFGPGTRLTVL.

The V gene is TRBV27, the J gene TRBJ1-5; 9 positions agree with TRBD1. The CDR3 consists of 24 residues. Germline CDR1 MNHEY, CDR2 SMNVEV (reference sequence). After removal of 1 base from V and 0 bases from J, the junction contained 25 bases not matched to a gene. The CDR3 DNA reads TGTGCCAGCAGTTTATACCCCCCCGGTGGCCGACTGACAGGGGGACGATTTAGCAATCAGCCCCAGCATTTT. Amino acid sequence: CASSLYPPGGRLTGGRFSNQPQHF.

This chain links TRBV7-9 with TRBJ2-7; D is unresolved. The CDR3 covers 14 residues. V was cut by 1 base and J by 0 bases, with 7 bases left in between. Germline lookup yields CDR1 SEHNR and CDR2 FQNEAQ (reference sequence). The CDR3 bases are TGTGCCAGCAGCTTAGATGGCAACTCCTACGAGCAGTACTTC. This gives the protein CASSLDGNSYEQYF.

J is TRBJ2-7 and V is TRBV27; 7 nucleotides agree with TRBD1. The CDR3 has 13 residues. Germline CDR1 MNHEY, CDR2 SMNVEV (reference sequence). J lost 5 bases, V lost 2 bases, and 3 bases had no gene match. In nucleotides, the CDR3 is TGTGCCAGCAGTTTAAAGAGGGGGCACGAGCAGTACTTC. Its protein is CASSLKRGHEQYF.

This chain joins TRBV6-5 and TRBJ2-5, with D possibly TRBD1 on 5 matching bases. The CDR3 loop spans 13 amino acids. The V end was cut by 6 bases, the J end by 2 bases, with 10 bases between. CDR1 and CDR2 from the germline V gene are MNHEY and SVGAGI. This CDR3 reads CASRAGWQETQYF. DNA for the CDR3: TGTGCCAGCAGGGCAGGGTGGCAAGAGACCCAGTACTTC.

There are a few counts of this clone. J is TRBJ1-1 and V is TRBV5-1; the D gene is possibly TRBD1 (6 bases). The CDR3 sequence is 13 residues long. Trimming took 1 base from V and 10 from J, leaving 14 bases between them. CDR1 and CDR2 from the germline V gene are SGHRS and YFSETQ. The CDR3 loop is CASSLSDQGTAFF. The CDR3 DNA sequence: TGCGCCAGCAGCTTGAGCGATCAGGGGACAGCTTTCTTT.

This CDR3 reads CAWSQGNYGYTF. The DNA for the CDR3 is TGTGCCTGGAGCCAGGGAAACTATGGCTACACCTTC. This chain links TRBV30 with TRBJ1-2; tentatively, D is TRBD1 (5 bases). The V gene's germline CDR1 is GTSNPN and CDR2 SVGIG (reference sequence). The CDR3 is 12 residues long. Trimming took off 3 bases at V and 2 bases at J, with 7 bases between the two ends.

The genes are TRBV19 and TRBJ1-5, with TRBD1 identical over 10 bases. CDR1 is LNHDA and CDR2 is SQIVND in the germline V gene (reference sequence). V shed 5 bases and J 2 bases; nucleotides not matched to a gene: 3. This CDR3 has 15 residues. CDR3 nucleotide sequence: TGTGCCAGTAGTGTTGGGACAGGGGGCAATCAGCCCCAGCATTTT. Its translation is CASSVGTGGNQPQHF.

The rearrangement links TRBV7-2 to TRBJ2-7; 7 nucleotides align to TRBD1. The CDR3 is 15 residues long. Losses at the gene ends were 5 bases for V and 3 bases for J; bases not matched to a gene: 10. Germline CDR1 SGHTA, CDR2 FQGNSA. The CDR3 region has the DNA TGTGCCAGCAGCCCACGGACAGGCCAATACTACGAGCAGTACTTC. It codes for CASSPRTGQYYEQYF.

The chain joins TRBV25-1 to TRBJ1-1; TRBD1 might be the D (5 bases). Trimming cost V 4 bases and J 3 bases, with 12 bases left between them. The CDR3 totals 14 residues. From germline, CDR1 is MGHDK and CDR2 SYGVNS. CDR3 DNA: TGTGCCAGCAGTGTCCTGGGGGGGTACACTGAAGCTTTCTTT. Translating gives CASSVLGGYTEAFF.

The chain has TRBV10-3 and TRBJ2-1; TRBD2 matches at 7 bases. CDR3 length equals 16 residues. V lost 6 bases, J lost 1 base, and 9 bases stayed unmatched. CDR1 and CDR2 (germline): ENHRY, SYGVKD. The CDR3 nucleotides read TGTGCCATCAGGACCGGACTAGAGTCTTCCTACAATGAGCAGTTCTTC. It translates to CAIRTGLESSYNEQFF.

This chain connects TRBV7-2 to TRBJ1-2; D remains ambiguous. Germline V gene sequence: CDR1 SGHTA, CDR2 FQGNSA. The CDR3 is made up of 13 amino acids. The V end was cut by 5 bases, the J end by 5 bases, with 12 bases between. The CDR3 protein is CASSRDTRYGYTF. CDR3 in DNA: TGTGCCAGCAGCAGAGACACCCGGTATGGCTACACCTTC.